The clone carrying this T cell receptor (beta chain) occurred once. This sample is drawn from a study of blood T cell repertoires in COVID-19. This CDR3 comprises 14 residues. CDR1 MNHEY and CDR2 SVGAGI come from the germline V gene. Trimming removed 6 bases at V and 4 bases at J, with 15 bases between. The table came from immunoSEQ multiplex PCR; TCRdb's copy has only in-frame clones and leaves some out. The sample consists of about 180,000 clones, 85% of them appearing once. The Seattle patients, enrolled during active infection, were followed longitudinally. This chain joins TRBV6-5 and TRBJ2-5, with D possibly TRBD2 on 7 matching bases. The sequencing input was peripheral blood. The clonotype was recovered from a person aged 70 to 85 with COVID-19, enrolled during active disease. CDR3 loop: CASSLGGGAETQYF. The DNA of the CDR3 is TGTGCCAGCAGCCTGGGGGGGGGCGCAGAGACCCAGTACTTC.